One and the same sample provided the 14 T cell receptor beta chains below, sequenced in a study of T cell clonality in common variable immunodeficiency (dated by TCRdb to the mid-2010s). The library came from the immunoSEQ multiplex PCR assay. The table was pulled from immuneACCESS by TCRdb, which kept in-frame rearrangements only. Such tables lose some clones; where checked, under half of the loss comes from unresolved V genes, and the rest has no known cause. Across this sample, roughly 30,000 clones were tabulated and none appeared just once. Around 13% of the sample lies in the top ten. Sequencing input: peripheral blood mononuclear cells. The receptors were sampled from a person between 18 and 75 years old in good health.

There are many counts of this clone. The covered CDR3 bases are TGCGCCAGCAGCGCGACCGGGACAGCTAATCAGCCC. Residues: CASSATGTANQP. The complete CDR3 reads CASSATGTANQPQHF. The V gene is TRBV5-1, the J gene TRBJ1-5, with TRBD1 matching over 7 bases. Read coverage stops 3 residues before the CDR3 terminus; the germline J gene supplies the remainder. With 4 bases clipped from V and 4 bases from J, the junction kept 8 bases outside the gene matches. The CDR3 contains 15 residues. Germline V gene lookup returns CDR1 SGHRS and CDR2 YFSETQ. The full variable domain, with the rest looked up from reference TRBV5-1 and TRBJ1-5, is KAGVTQTPRYLIKTRGQQVTLSCSPISGHRSVSWYQQTPGQGLQFLFEYFSETQRNKGNFPGRFSGRQFSNSRSEMNVSTLELGDSALYLCASSATGTANQPQHFGDGTRLSIL.

This clone showed up many times. Read data end 3 residues before the CDR3 end; the end is taken from the germline J gene. The rearrangement links TRBV29-1 to TRBJ2-2; TRBD2 matches 13 bases. Germline CDR1 is SQVTM and CDR2 is ANQGSEA. This CDR3 region has 16 residues. J gave up 6 bases and V 6 bases, and 10 bases lay outside the gene matches. The CDR3 bases that were read are TGCAGCGTACGGACTAGCGGGGGAAAAGGGGCCGGGGAG. This gives the protein CSVRTSGGKGAGE. In full, the CDR3 reads CSVRTSGGKGAGELFF.

This clone was found many times. Coverage ceases 3 residues before the CDR3 finishes, and the germline J gene fills in the end. The chain links TRBV4-2 to TRBJ1-5, with unresolved D. V dropped 1 base and J dropped 3 bases, with 7 bases sitting between them. CDR1 and CDR2 (germline): LGHNA, YNFKEQ. The CDR3 covers 14 residues. The CDR3 is CASSQGLINQPQHF. CDR3 DNA (partial): TGTGCCAGCAGCCAAGGACTGATCAATCAGCCC.

At least ten counts were recorded for this clone. The sequenced fragment ends 3 residues before the CDR3 boundary, so the rest is inferred from the germline J gene. The chain links TRBV5-1 to TRBJ2-2, with a tentative D call TRBD2 (5 bases). Germline CDR1 reads SGHRS; CDR2 reads YFSETQ. The CDR3 is 15 amino acids. The V gene lost 1 base and the J gene lost 6 bases, with 13 bases spanning the gap. CDR3 DNA (partial): TGCGCCAGCAGCTTGATGCAGGTGGAGGCCGGGGAG. Encoded protein: CASSLMQVEAGE. The entire CDR3 reads CASSLMQVEAGELFF.

This clone was detected only a few times. The CDR3 end is not reached by the read, which stops 3 residues before it; the germline J gene fills it in. The J gene is TRBJ2-5, the V gene TRBV29-1; D perhaps matches TRBD1 (7 bases). This CDR3 has 17 residues. Germline-derived CDR1 and CDR2 are SQVTM and ANQGSEA. V was cut by 6 bases and J by 3 bases, with 26 bases left in between. This chain's CDR3 is CSVGQSRGASWKETQYF. The covered CDR3 bases are TGCAGCGTGGGACAGTCTAGGGGGGCCAGCTGGAAAGAGACC.

This clone was recorded many times. Read coverage stops 3 residues before the CDR3 terminus; the germline J gene supplies the remainder. This chain uses TRBV20-1 with TRBJ2-3; TRBD2 is a possible D gene (6 bases). The germline V gene has CDR1 DFQATT and CDR2 SNEGSKA (reference sequence). The germline V and J ends were trimmed by 0 bases and 7 bases, with 14 bases remaining between them. CDR3 size: 14 residues. The chain's CDR3 is CSARDGLRGYTQYF. The sequenced CDR3 bases are TGCAGTGCTAGAGATGGGCTGCGGGGCTATACG.

Many counts were recorded for this clone. From the germline J gene comes the end of the CDR3, since the read stops 3 residues before it. This chain uses TRBV20-1 with TRBJ1-4; no definite D call. CDR1 DFQATT and CDR2 SNEGSKA come from the germline V gene (reference sequence). Between the trimmed V and J ends, which lost 6 bases and 1 base, there was a span of 15 bases. This CDR3 is 15 amino acids long. Incomplete CDR3 DNA: TGCAGTGCGAAAACGCACAGTGGAACTAATGAAAAA. Encoded protein: CSAKTHSGTNEK. The whole CDR3 region reads CSAKTHSGTNEKLFF.

This clone was seen many times. The read gets to within 3 residues of the CDR3 end, and the germline J gene fills in the rest. The V and J genes are TRBV5-4 and TRBJ2-2, with 9 bases fitting TRBD1. Germline loops: CDR1 SGHNT, CDR2 YYREEE (reference sequence). The ends lost 0 bases at V and 6 bases at J; junction bases unmatched: 6. This CDR3 contains 16 residues. The CDR3 loop reads CASSLGRDRVPGELFF. The part of the CDR3 DNA that was read is TGTGCCAGCAGCTTGGGTCGGGACAGGGTTCCCGGGGAG.

With respect to this clone: The CDR3 end is not reached by the read, which stops 3 residues before it; the germline J gene fills it in. This rearrangement joins TRBV7-2 to TRBJ1-2; D not resolved. The CDR3 covers 14 residues. Germline V CDR1 and CDR2: SGHTA, FQGNSA. V lost 1 base, J lost 1 base, and 7 bases lay in between. Partial CDR3 DNA: TGTGCCAGCAGCTTAGGGCGGCATAACTATGGC. Residues: CASSLGRHNYG. The full CDR3 protein is CASSLGRHNYGYTF.

Comments on this clone: The CDR3 extends 3 residues past the end of the read, so its final part is completed from the germline J gene. V is TRBV18 and J is TRBJ2-7; no reliable D call. The germline V and J ends were trimmed by 4 bases and 2 bases, with 15 bases remaining between them. From germline, CDR1 is KGHSH and CDR2 LQKENI. This CDR3 is built from 15 residues. CDR3 DNA (partial): TGTGCCAGCTCACGTACTAAAGCACGGACCTACGAG. It is translated as CASSRTKARTYE. The whole CDR3 is CASSRTKARTYEQYF.

A word on this clone: The read is 3 residues too short to cover the CDR3 end, so that end is filled in from the germline J gene. The gene calls are TRBV30 and TRBJ1-2; no clear D gene. This CDR3 region has 15 residues. The ends were cut back, 0 bases at V and 4 bases at J, with 15 bases in the middle. Germline V gene data show CDR1 as GTSNPN and CDR2 as SVGIG (reference sequence). CDR3 DNA (partial): TGTGCCTGGAGTGTACTGGGCAGTTCCATCTATGGC. Translating it yields CAWSVLGSSIYG. The whole CDR3 is CAWSVLGSSIYGYTF.

In its sample, this clone was seen many times. The CDR3 is cut off 3 residues early in the read; its end comes from the germline J gene. The V call is TRBV29-1, the J call TRBJ1-2, with D possibly being TRBD1 (5 bases). The length of the CDR3 is 12 residues. V was shortened by 6 bases and J by 4 bases, with 12 bases between the two germline ends. Germline lookup yields CDR1 SQVTM and CDR2 ANQGSEA. Partial CDR3 DNA: TGCAGCGTGGGGCAGGCGATCTATGGC. Its translation: CSVGQAIYG. From start to end, the CDR3 is CSVGQAIYGYTF.

This clone has a count of ten or more. Sequencing ends 3 residues short of the CDR3 end; the germline J gene provides the rest. The J gene is TRBJ2-7, the V gene TRBV6-2 or TRBV6-3; no definite D call. The length of the CDR3 is 15 residues. Germline V gives CDR1 MNHEY, CDR2 SVGEGT. V lost 5 bases and J 2 bases, leaving 16 bases between the germline ends. The CDR3 loop is CASSPGLDGAYEQYF. The sequenced part of the CDR3 DNA is TGTGCCAGCAGTCCAGGCTTGGATGGCGCCTACGAG.

This clone was observed many times. Sequencing ends 3 residues short of the CDR3 end; the germline J gene provides the rest. V usage is TRBV13 and J usage is TRBJ1-5, with D maybe TRBD1 (5 bases). V lost 0 bases and J 7 bases, leaving 10 bases between the germline ends. CDR3 length: 14 residues. The germline gives CDR1 PRHDT, CDR2 FYEKMQ (reference sequence). This CDR3 is CASSLGPGSQPQHF. CDR3 DNA, as far as it was read: TGTGCCAGCAGCTTAGGCCCAGGGTCCCAGCCC.